The 2 T cell receptor beta chains presented below share a single source sample, sequenced in a study of blood T cells in healthy people across ages. For the second PCR, which ran for roughly 6 to 12 cycles, a sample-barcoded 5' primer and a J-beta primer mix were used. MiXCR was run by TCRdb on the 5' RACE reads, yielding one entry per CDR3 protein. Of approximately 900,000 distinct CDR3 sequences in the sample, 25% to 30% were seen once. This sample also appeared in a second study, on T cells of mothers and their children.

Input material: blood. These receptors originate from a woman aged 40 to 50 in good health.

The rearrangement uses TRBV10-1 and TRBJ2-6; 10 bases align to TRBD1. In germline, CDR1 is WNHNN, CDR2 SYGVQD (reference sequence). V lost 8 bases and J lost 13; bases outside the gene matches: 5. CDR3 length: 12 amino acids. The CDR3 region has the DNA TGCGCCAGCCGACAGGGGGCAAGGGTCCTGACTTTC. It yields the protein CASRQGARVLTF.

J is TRBJ2-1 and V is TRBV7-3, with 8 bases that match TRBD2. The CDR3 is made up of 17 amino acids. CDR1 SGHTA and CDR2 FQGTGA come from the germline V gene. V shed 2 bases and J 6 bases; nucleotides not matched to a gene: 12. CDR3 nucleotide sequence: TGTGCCAGCAGCTTAGGGTCTGGCGGGGGGCCCCTCAATGAGCAGTTCTTC. This gives the protein CASSLGSGGGPLNEQFF.